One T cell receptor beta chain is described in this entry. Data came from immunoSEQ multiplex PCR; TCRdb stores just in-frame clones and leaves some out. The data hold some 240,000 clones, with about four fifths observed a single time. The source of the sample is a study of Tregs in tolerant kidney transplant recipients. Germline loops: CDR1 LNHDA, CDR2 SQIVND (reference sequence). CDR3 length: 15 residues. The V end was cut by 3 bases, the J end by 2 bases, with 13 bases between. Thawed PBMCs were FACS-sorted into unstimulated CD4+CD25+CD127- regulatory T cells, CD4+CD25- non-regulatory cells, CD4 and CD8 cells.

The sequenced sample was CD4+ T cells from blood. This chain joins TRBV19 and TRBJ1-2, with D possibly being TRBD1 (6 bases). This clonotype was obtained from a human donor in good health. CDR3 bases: TGTGCCAGTAGTATGGGACAAGTATTCAACTATGGCTACACCTTC. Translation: CASSMGQVFNYGYTF. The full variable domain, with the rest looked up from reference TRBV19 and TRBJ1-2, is DGGITQSPKYLFRKEGQNVTLSCEQNLNHDAMYWYRQDPGQGLRLIYYSQIVNDFQKGDIAEGYSVSREKKESFPLTVTSAQKNPTAFYLCASSMGQVFNYGYTFGSGTRLTVV.